The 19 T cell receptor beta chains below were found in one sample sequenced in a study of T cell clones after liver transplantation. Profiled with immunoSEQ multiplex PCR; TCRdb holds only in-frame clones, not every one. The sample lists 50,000 or so clones, roughly 71% occurring once. This specimen consisted of CD4+ T cells from blood, obtained roughly 55 months after liver transplant. Source of these receptors: a human patient who received a liver transplant. T cells may partly derive from the graft donor.

The chain is built from TRBV7-9 and TRBJ2-5; D is tentatively TRBD1 or TRBD2 (6 bases each). Germline loops: CDR1 SEHNR, CDR2 FQNEAQ (reference sequence). The CDR3 is made up of 18 amino acids. V dropped 5 bases and J dropped 5 bases, with 27 bases sitting between them. The CDR3 sequence is CASSPTGSGLAGGETQYF. CDR3 coding DNA: TGTGCCAGCAGCCCCACAGGGTCGGGCCTAGCTGGAGGGGAGACCCAGTACTTC.

V usage is TRBV5-1 and J usage is TRBJ2-7; 7 bases align to TRBD1. V lost 0 bases, J lost 4 bases, and 16 bases stayed unmatched. The CDR3 is made up of 18 amino acids. Germline assignment: CDR1 SGHRS and CDR2 YFSETQ. The CDR3 nucleotides read TGCGCCAGCAGCTTGGTAAGGGGCCTACAGGGGAGTAGGTACGAGCAGTACTTC. It codes for CASSLVRGLQGSRYEQYF.

This clone was seen just once. V and J are TRBV30 and TRBJ1-6; TRBD1 aligns across 9 bases. Trimming took 4 bases from V and 9 from J; bases not matched to a gene: 7. The CDR3 spans 14 residues. Germline CDR1 GTSNPN, CDR2 SVGIG (reference sequence). CDR3 in amino acids: CAWNSGTGSSPLHF. The CDR3 bases are TGTGCCTGGAATTCCGGGACAGGGAGTTCACCCCTCCACTTT.

The V gene is TRBV6-1, the J gene TRBJ1-1; unclear D gene. This CDR3 is built from 12 residues. V shed 7 bases and J shed 0 bases, with 6 bases lying between them. The V gene's germline CDR1 is MNHNS and CDR2 SASEGT. CDR3 sequence: CASIGVNTEAFF. The CDR3 DNA reads as TGTGCCAGCATTGGCGTGAACACTGAAGCTTTCTTT.

The rearrangement links TRBV2 to TRBJ2-3; D may correspond to TRBD1 or TRBD2 (6 bases each). CDR1 and CDR2 from the germline V gene are SNHLY and FYNNEI. This CDR3 comprises 13 residues. Trimming pared 4 bases from V and 5 bases from J, leaving 10 bases between. The CDR3 DNA follows: TGTGCCAGCAGTGTCGGGGGCCGAGATACGCAGTATTTT. This translates into CASSVGGRDTQYF.

This clone showed up just a few times. The chain links TRBV2 to TRBJ2-7, with D unresolved. The CDR3 contains 16 residues. With 7 bases removed from V and 3 bases from J, the gap between germline ends came to 22 bases. The germline V gene has CDR1 SNHLY and CDR2 FYNNEI. DNA for the CDR3: TGTGCCAGCACCGAAGGTTTTGGGTTCGCGGTCTACGAGCAGTACTTC. Protein product: CASTEGFGFAVYEQYF.

V gene TRBV6-1 combines with J gene TRBJ2-7; no reliable D call. The CDR3 is 11 residues long. Germline assignment: CDR1 MNHNS and CDR2 SASEGT. V was trimmed by 7 bases and J by 9 bases, leaving 13 bases between them. The CDR3 sequence is CASMESKWQYF. CDR3 nucleotide sequence: TGTGCCAGCATGGAAAGTAAATGGCAGTACTTC.

V usage is TRBV7-9 and J usage is TRBJ2-3; unclear D gene. Trimming stripped 5 bases from V and 0 bases from J, with 12 bases between. Germline CDR1 SEHNR, CDR2 FQNEAQ (reference sequence). This CDR3 is 15 amino acids long. DNA for the CDR3: TGTGCCAGCAGCCAAACTACCTCTAGCACAGATACGCAGTATTTT. Protein sequence: CASSQTTSSTDTQYF.

The rearrangement uses TRBV4-1 and TRBJ2-3, with no clear D. V was trimmed by 0 bases and J by 0 bases, leaving 10 bases between them. The germline CDR1 and CDR2 sequences are MGHRA and YSYEKL. The CDR3 runs 16 residues. DNA for the CDR3: TGCGCCAGCAGCCAAGAGTGGAGAACTAGCACAGATACGCAGTATTTT. This sequence encodes CASSQEWRTSTDTQYF.

The chain combines TRBV4-2 with TRBJ1-4; 9 bases are a match to TRBD1. The CDR3 spans 15 residues. Germline CDR1 reads LGHNA; CDR2 reads YNFKEQ. V was clipped by 1 base and J by 11 bases; unmatched bases: 8. CDR3 sequence: CASSQVVQGAGKLFF. The CDR3 DNA follows: TGTGCCAGCAGCCAAGTGGTACAGGGGGCGGGGAAACTGTTTTTT.

This sequence joins TRBV29-1 and TRBJ2-5, with D hard to call. Trimming removed 4 bases at V and 1 base at J, with 4 bases between. Germline assignment: CDR1 SQVTM and CDR2 ANQGSEA. This CDR3 contains 11 residues. In DNA form, the CDR3 reads TGCAGCGTTGGTGTCCAAGAGACCCAGTACTTC. This codes for CSVGVQETQYF.

The chain is built from TRBV30 and TRBJ1-1, with 9 nucleotides matching TRBD1. This CDR3 region has 13 residues. V was pared by 3 bases and J by 1 base, with 0 bases of the junction left unmatched. CDR1 and CDR2 (germline): GTSNPN, SVGIG (reference sequence). The chain's CDR3 is CAWRTGGNTEAFF. DNA of the CDR3: TGTGCCTGGAGGACAGGGGGGAACACTGAAGCTTTCTTT.

The CDR3 bases are TGTGCCAGCTCGCTGGGGCAAGAGGATGAAGCTTTCTTT. This codes for CASSLGQEDEAFF. The chain carries TRBV18 and TRBJ1-1, with D tentatively TRBD1 (5 bases). Trimming took off 6 bases at V and 7 bases at J, with 15 bases between the two ends. CDR1 is KGHSH, CDR2 LQKENI, per germline. The CDR3 has 13 amino acids. Complete variable domain (other parts from reference TRBV18 and TRBJ1-1): NAGVMQNPRHLVRRRGQEARLRCSPMKGHSHVYWYRQLPEEGLKFMVYLQKENIIDESGMPKERFSAEFPKEGPSILRIQQVVRGDSAAYFCASSLGQEDEAFFGQGTRLTVV.

V and J are TRBV6-5 and TRBJ2-5, with D uncertain. The germline V gene encodes CDR1 MNHEY and CDR2 SVGAGI. This CDR3 contains 13 residues. Trimming took off 4 bases at V and 1 base at J, with 7 bases between the two ends. CDR3 sequence: CASSLTIQETQYF. CDR3 in DNA: TGTGCCAGCAGTTTGACAATCCAAGAGACCCAGTACTTC.

This clone was seen a single time. The J gene is TRBJ1-5, the V gene TRBV7-6, with no clear D. There are 12 residues in the CDR3. The ends were cut back, 5 bases at V and 1 base at J, with 3 bases in the middle. The V gene's germline CDR1 is SGHVS and CDR2 FNYEAQ. In DNA, the CDR3 is TGTGCCAGCAGCAACAGCAATCAGCCCCAGCATTTT. Its protein product is CASSNSNQPQHF.

This clone was counted only a few times. The chain recombines TRBV6-1 with TRBJ1-1; D not resolved. This CDR3 has 12 residues. Trimming took off 1 base at V and 7 bases at J, with 7 bases between the two ends. The germline V gene encodes CDR1 MNHNS and CDR2 SASEGT. The DNA of the CDR3 is TGTGCCAGCAGTGAAGAGCGGATTGAAGCTTTCTTT. Protein product: CASSEERIEAFF.

The chain couples TRBV7-8 to TRBJ1-6; TRBD1 matches 8 bases. The CDR3 covers 17 residues. Germline V gene lookup returns CDR1 SGHVS and CDR2 FQNEAQ. V shed 10 bases and J 5 bases; nucleotides not matched to a gene: 16. DNA of the CDR3: TGTGCCACCACACCGGACAGGGCCGGGGTCGATAATTCACCCCTCCACTTT. Translating gives CATTPDRAGVDNSPLHF. Variable domain in full (rest from reference TRBV7-8 and TRBJ1-6): GAGVSQSPRYKVAKRGQDVALRCDPISGHVSLFWYQQALGQGPEFLTYFQNEAQLDKSGLPSDRFFAERPEGSVSTLKIQRTQQEDSAVYLCATTPDRAGVDNSPLHFGNGTRLTVT.

The chain is built from TRBV7-9 and TRBJ2-7; TRBD1 agrees at 8 bases. Trimming took 5 bases from V and 2 from J; bases not matched to a gene: 5. Germline values: CDR1 SEHNR, CDR2 FQNEAQ (reference sequence). The CDR3 length is 14 residues. The CDR3 nucleotides read TGTGCCAGCAGCGTGGACAGGGAACCCTACGAGCAGTACTTC. It specifies CASSVDREPYEQYF.

This chain links TRBV18 with TRBJ1-1; D gene unclear. Trimming shortened V by 1 base and J by 7 bases, and 7 bases separated the two germline ends. CDR3 length equals 12 residues. Germline CDR1 is KGHSH and CDR2 is LQKENI. CDR3 bases: TGTGCCAGCTCACCACGGTCTGATGAAGCTTTCTTT. It translates to CASSPRSDEAFF.